This entry describes one T cell receptor beta chain. Its antigen is currently unknown. The data derive from a study of human T cells and chemical hapten exposure. Study outcomes and limitations: The donor cohort had alopecia, so its immune response may not match that of healthy people. Clustering by CDR3 similarity yielded significantly more large clusters from expanded TCRs than controls.

TCRdb analysed the RACE reads with MiXCR anew, one entry per CDR3 protein. Of some 83,000 distinct CDR3 sequences in the sample, around 11% were seen once. The time point denotes: patch test 1, 2 weeks after DPC sensitization. The sample's treatment: therapeutic diphenylcyclopropenone sensitization with weekly scalp DPC. The study drew its donors from alopecia patients who were 18 to 70 years old and suitable for DPC. V lost 2 bases and J lost 5; bases outside the gene matches: 9. Per germline, CDR1 MGHRA and CDR2 YSYEKL. This CDR3 is built from 18 residues. This specimen consisted of whole blood, obtained in connection with sensitization to the hapten diphenylcyclopropenone (DPC). V is TRBV4-1 and J is TRBJ2-3, with 14 positions matching TRBD2. This TCR came from a woman in her 50s with alopecia areata. Some clones in this sample may be carry-over from other donors' samples. The CDR3 reads CASSQRYGTSGGVDTQYF. The CDR3 DNA is TGCGCCAGCAGCCAACGATACGGGACTAGCGGGGGCGTAGATACGCAGTATTTT.